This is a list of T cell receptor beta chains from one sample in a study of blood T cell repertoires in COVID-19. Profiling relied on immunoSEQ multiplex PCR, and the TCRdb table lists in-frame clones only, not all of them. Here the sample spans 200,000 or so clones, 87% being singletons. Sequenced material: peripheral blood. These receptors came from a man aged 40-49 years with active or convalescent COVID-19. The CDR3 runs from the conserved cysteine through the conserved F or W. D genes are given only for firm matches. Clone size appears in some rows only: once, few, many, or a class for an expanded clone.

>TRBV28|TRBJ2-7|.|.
CASRTGGREQYF
TGTGCCAGCAGGACCGGGGGACGCGAGCAGTACTTC
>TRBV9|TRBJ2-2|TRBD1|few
CASSVNTGVGELFF
TGTGCCAGCAGCGTAAATACAGGGGTCGGGGAGCTGTTTTTT
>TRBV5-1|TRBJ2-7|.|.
CASSSGGTESSYEQYF
TGCGCCAGCAGCTCTGGCGGGACAGAAAGCTCCTACGAGCAGTACTTC
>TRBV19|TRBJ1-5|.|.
CASSIDEGLGQPQHF
TGTGCCAGTAGTATAGACGAGGGACTCGGGCAGCCCCAGCATTTT
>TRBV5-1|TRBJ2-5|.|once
CANRHGGSGSETQYF
TGCGCCAACAGGCACGGCGGTTCCGGATCGGAGACCCAGTACTTC
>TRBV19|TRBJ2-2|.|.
CASSIGGAELFF
TGTGCCAGTAGTATTGGAGGAGCGGAGCTGTTTTTT
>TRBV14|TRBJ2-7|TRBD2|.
CASSFSGGLSYEQYF
TGTGCCAGCAGCTTTAGCGGGGGGCTTTCCTACGAGCAGTACTTC
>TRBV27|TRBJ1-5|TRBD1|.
CASSLQGNQPQHF
TGTGCCAGCAGTCTACAGGGGAATCAGCCCCAGCATTTT
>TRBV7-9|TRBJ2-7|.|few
CASSLVTAGRDEQYF
TGTGCCAGCAGCTTAGTGACCGCGGGGCGTGACGAGCAGTACTTC
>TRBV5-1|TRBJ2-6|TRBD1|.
CASWVTGGANVLTF
TGCGCCAGCTGGGTGACAGGGGGGGCCAACGTCCTGACTTTC
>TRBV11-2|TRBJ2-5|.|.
CASSLATSISGQETQYF
TGTGCCAGCAGCTTAGCCACCTCGATCAGCGGCCAAGAGACCCAGTACTTC
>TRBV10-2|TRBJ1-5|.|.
CASSLDGANQPQHF
TGCGCCAGCAGTCTCGATGGAGCAAATCAGCCCCAGCATTTT
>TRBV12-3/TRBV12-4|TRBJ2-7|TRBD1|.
CASSSTGTYEQYF
TGTGCCAGCAGTTCGACAGGGACCTACGAGCAGTACTTC
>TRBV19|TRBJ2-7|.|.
CASSMVPGETHEQYF
TGTGCCAGTAGTATGGTCCCAGGGGAAACCCACGAGCAGTACTTC
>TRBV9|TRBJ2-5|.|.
CASSATGLYQETQYF
TGTGCCAGCAGCGCCACGGGACTGTACCAAGAGACCCAGTACTTC
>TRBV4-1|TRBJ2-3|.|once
CASSPRAGEWDTQYF
TGCGCCAGCAGCCCCCGGGCAGGGGAATGGGATACGCAGTATTTT
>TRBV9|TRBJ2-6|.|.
CASSVNPTTSGANVLTF
TGTGCCAGCAGCGTAAATCCCACAACCTCTGGGGCCAACGTCCTGACTTTC